The rows below give T cell receptor beta chains drawn from one sample of a study of PD-1 blockade in classical Hodgkin lymphoma. Profiled with immunoSEQ multiplex PCR; TCRdb holds only in-frame clones, not every one. The sample records approximately 46,000 clones, about three quarters being singletons. The sample was peripheral blood mononuclear cells (PBMCs), taken at baseline. Receptors were obtained from a human donor with classical Hodgkin lymphoma. Both conserved end residues are part of each CDR3. D genes are given only for firm matches. Rows may omit the clone size; those that give it use once, few, many or a size class.

J gene: TRBJ1-5
D gene: TRBD1
V gene: TRBV27
clone size: NA
CDR3 protein: CASSSLDRYNQPQHF
CDR3 DNA: TGTGCCAGCAGTTCCTTGGACAGGTACAATCAGCCCCAGCATTTT

J gene: TRBJ1-2
D gene: TRBD1
V gene: TRBV19
clone size: NA
CDR3 protein: CASTPYLGQFDGYTF
CDR3 DNA: TGTGCCAGTACCCCTTACCTGGGACAGTTCGATGGCTACACCTTC

J gene: TRBJ2-7
D gene: TRBD1
V gene: TRBV9
clone size: NA
CDR3 protein: CASSVDEGALIEQYF
CDR3 DNA: TGTGCCAGCAGCGTAGATGAGGGGGCTCTCATCGAGCAGTACTTC

J gene: TRBJ1-6
D gene: TRBD1
V gene: TRBV4-1
clone size: few
CDR3 protein: CASSQEGTVASPLHF
CDR3 DNA: TGCGCCAGCAGCCAAGAGGGGACAGTTGCTTCACCCCTCCACTTT

J gene: TRBJ2-2
D gene: NA
V gene: TRBV6-5
clone size: NA
CDR3 protein: CASSYSFKPTGELFF
CDR3 DNA: TGTGCCAGCAGTTACTCATTCAAACCCACCGGGGAGCTGTTTTTT

J gene: TRBJ1-3
D gene: NA
V gene: TRBV21-1
clone size: NA
CDR3 protein: CASSVPLGDRGDKDTIYF
CDR3 DNA: TGTGCCAGCAGCGTTCCGCTGGGGGACAGGGGAGATAAAGACACCATATATTTT

J gene: TRBJ2-2
D gene: TRBD1
V gene: TRBV19
clone size: once
CDR3 protein: CASSNTGVNTGELFF
CDR3 DNA: TGTGCCAGTAGTAACACAGGGGTTAACACCGGGGAGCTGTTTTTT

J gene: TRBJ2-7
D gene: TRBD1
V gene: TRBV2
clone size: once
CDR3 protein: CASSVRDRGAYEQYF
CDR3 DNA: TGTGCCAGCAGTGTTAGGGACAGGGGGGCCTACGAGCAGTACTTC

J gene: TRBJ1-4
D gene: NA
V gene: TRBV7-9
clone size: NA
CDR3 protein: CASSLESEKLFF
CDR3 DNA: TGTGCCAGCAGCTTAGAATCTGAAAAACTGTTTTTT

J gene: TRBJ1-1
D gene: NA
V gene: TRBV27
clone size: NA
CDR3 protein: CASTAVGRRTEAFF
CDR3 DNA: TGTGCCAGCACCGCCGTGGGGAGGCGGACTGAAGCTTTCTTT

J gene: TRBJ2-2
D gene: NA
V gene: TRBV21-1
clone size: few
CDR3 protein: CASSKRGYRDKDTGELFF
CDR3 DNA: TGTGCCAGCAGCAAAAGAGGATACCGGGACAAGGACACCGGGGAGCTGTTTTTT

J gene: TRBJ2-7
D gene: TRBD1
V gene: TRBV6-5
clone size: few
CDR3 protein: CASSYSGQDYEQYF
CDR3 DNA: TGTGCCAGCAGTTACTCCGGACAGGACTACGAGCAGTACTTC

J gene: TRBJ2-1
D gene: NA
V gene: TRBV4-1
clone size: once
CDR3 protein: CASSQGVGYNEQFF
CDR3 DNA: TGCGCCAGCAGCCAAGGGGTGGGTTACAATGAGCAGTTCTTC

J gene: TRBJ1-2
D gene: NA
V gene: TRBV9
clone size: once
CDR3 protein: CASSAGKAYGYTF
CDR3 DNA: TGTGCCAGCAGCGCCGGGAAAGCCTATGGCTACACCTTC

J gene: TRBJ2-5
D gene: NA
V gene: TRBV19
clone size: few
CDR3 protein: CASSINLGSGETQYF
CDR3 DNA: TGTGCCAGTAGTATTAATCTCGGAAGTGGGGAGACCCAGTACTTC

J gene: TRBJ2-7
D gene: NA
V gene: TRBV28
clone size: few
CDR3 protein: CASSLGYEQYF
CDR3 DNA: TGTGCCAGCAGTTTGGGTTACGAGCAGTACTTC

J gene: TRBJ2-1
D gene: NA
V gene: TRBV5-1
clone size: NA
CDR3 protein: CASSLGPGESSYNEQFF
CDR3 DNA: TGCGCCAGCAGCTTGGGACCAGGGGAGAGCTCCTACAATGAGCAGTTCTTC

J gene: TRBJ1-1
D gene: NA
V gene: TRBV11-2
clone size: NA
CDR3 protein: CASSLGTSEAFF
CDR3 DNA: TGTGCCAGCAGCCTAGGGACGTCCGAGGCTTTCTTT

J gene: TRBJ2-1
D gene: NA
V gene: TRBV29-1
clone size: NA
CDR3 protein: CSVEDLDRTYNEQFF
CDR3 DNA: TGCAGCGTTGAAGATCTTGACAGAACTTACAATGAGCAGTTCTTC

J gene: TRBJ2-7
D gene: NA
V gene: TRBV13
clone size: NA
CDR3 protein: CASSSPDRYEQYF
CDR3 DNA: TGTGCCAGCAGCAGTCCGGACCGGTACGAGCAGTACTTC

J gene: TRBJ2-3
D gene: NA
V gene: TRBV28
clone size: few
CDR3 protein: CASSLGVVADTQYF
CDR3 DNA: TGTGCCAGCAGCCTGGGGGTTGTTGCAGATACGCAGTATTTT

J gene: TRBJ1-1
D gene: NA
V gene: TRBV5-1
clone size: few
CDR3 protein: CASSQMPGTEAFF
CDR3 DNA: TGCGCCAGCAGCCAAATGCCAGGGACTGAAGCTTTCTTT

J gene: TRBJ2-7
D gene: NA
V gene: TRBV11-2
clone size: NA
CDR3 protein: CASSPPTVDDEQYF
CDR3 DNA: TGTGCCAGCAGCCCACCGACAGTTGATGACGAGCAGTACTTC

J gene: TRBJ2-7
D gene: NA
V gene: TRBV7-6
clone size: NA
CDR3 protein: CASSSPAGDEQYF
CDR3 DNA: TGTGCCAGCAGCTCCCCGGCGGGCGACGAGCAGTACTTC

J gene: TRBJ1-1
D gene: NA
V gene: TRBV29-1
clone size: NA
CDR3 protein: CSVASAYLAEAFF
CDR3 DNA: TGCAGCGTTGCCTCAGCCTATCTTGCTGAAGCTTTCTTT

J gene: TRBJ2-1
D gene: NA
V gene: TRBV28
clone size: NA
CDR3 protein: CASRNSYNEQFF
CDR3 DNA: TGTGCCAGCAGAAACTCCTACAATGAGCAGTTCTTC

J gene: TRBJ1-2
D gene: NA
V gene: TRBV19
clone size: NA
CDR3 protein: CASSRSRGNYGYTF
CDR3 DNA: TGTGCCAGTAGTAGGAGTCGGGGTAACTATGGCTACACCTTC

J gene: TRBJ1-1
D gene: NA
V gene: TRBV5-1
clone size: once
CDR3 protein: CASSLESGLRTEAFF
CDR3 DNA: TGCGCCAGCAGCTTGGAGTCAGGTCTGCGCACTGAAGCTTTCTTT

J gene: TRBJ1-3
D gene: NA
V gene: TRBV6-5
clone size: NA
CDR3 protein: CASRDLFSGNTIYF
CDR3 DNA: TGTGCCAGCCGGGACTTATTCTCTGGAAACACCATATATTTT

J gene: TRBJ2-1
D gene: TRBD2
V gene: TRBV19
clone size: NA
CDR3 protein: CASSAGPGLAGGAYNEQFF
CDR3 DNA: TGTGCCAGTAGTGCTGGGCCGGGACTAGCGGGAGGGGCCTACAATGAGCAGTTCTTC

J gene: TRBJ2-5
D gene: TRBD2
V gene: TRBV19
clone size: NA
CDR3 protein: CASSQGLALQETQYF
CDR3 DNA: TGTGCCAGTAGTCAGGGACTAGCGTTGCAAGAGACCCAGTACTTC

J gene: TRBJ2-3
D gene: TRBD2
V gene: TRBV7-2
clone size: NA
CDR3 protein: CASSVLAGAPDTQYF
CDR3 DNA: TGTGCCAGCAGCGTGCTAGCGGGAGCCCCCGATACGCAGTATTTT

J gene: TRBJ1-5
D gene: NA
V gene: TRBV4-1
clone size: NA
CDR3 protein: CASSQDLTVSFGQPQHF
CDR3 DNA: TGCGCCAGCAGCCAAGATCTCACAGTTTCCTTTGGTCAGCCCCAGCATTTT

J gene: TRBJ2-3
D gene: TRBD1
V gene: TRBV4-1
clone size: few
CDR3 protein: CASSRWDRGFTSTDTQYF
CDR3 DNA: TGCGCCAGCAGCCGTTGGGACAGGGGATTCACTAGCACAGATACGCAGTATTTT

J gene: TRBJ2-4
D gene: TRBD1
V gene: TRBV30
clone size: few
CDR3 protein: CAWSDYRGLNIQYF
CDR3 DNA: TGTGCCTGGAGTGATTACAGGGGGCTCAACATTCAGTACTTC

J gene: TRBJ1-1
D gene: NA
V gene: TRBV19
clone size: NA
CDR3 protein: CASSIRDTGLNTEAFF
CDR3 DNA: TGTGCCAGTAGTATAAGGGACACAGGGTTGAACACTGAAGCTTTCTTT

J gene: TRBJ2-1
D gene: NA
V gene: TRBV2
clone size: NA
CDR3 protein: CASSDMSVSYNEQFF
CDR3 DNA: TGTGCCAGCAGTGATATGTCAGTCTCCTACAATGAGCAGTTCTTC

J gene: TRBJ1-6
D gene: NA
V gene: TRBV6-1
clone size: NA
CDR3 protein: CASSYTGGNSPLHF
CDR3 DNA: TGTGCCAGCAGTTATACAGGCGGGAATTCACCCCTCCACTTT

J gene: TRBJ2-1
D gene: TRBD1
V gene: TRBV6-1
clone size: NA
CDR3 protein: CASSRQGDYNEQFF
CDR3 DNA: TGTGCCAGCAGTCGACAGGGAGATTACAATGAGCAGTTCTTC

J gene: TRBJ2-7
D gene: NA
V gene: TRBV6-1
clone size: once
CDR3 protein: CASSAGKSYEQYF
CDR3 DNA: TGTGCCAGCAGTGCGGGGAAGTCCTACGAGCAGTACTTC

J gene: TRBJ2-1
D gene: TRBD2
V gene: TRBV7-6
clone size: NA
CDR3 protein: CASSPIASGTYNEQFF
CDR3 DNA: TGTGCCAGCAGCCCAATTGCTAGCGGAACCTACAATGAGCAGTTCTTC

J gene: TRBJ1-1
D gene: TRBD1
V gene: TRBV28
clone size: few
CDR3 protein: CASSGTGGRGNTEAFF
CDR3 DNA: TGTGCCAGCAGCGGTACAGGGGGCCGAGGGAACACTGAAGCTTTCTTT

J gene: TRBJ2-1
D gene: TRBD1
V gene: TRBV6-5
clone size: NA
CDR3 protein: CASSQTGGAWDEQFF
CDR3 DNA: TGTGCCAGCAGCCAGACAGGGGGCGCTTGGGATGAGCAGTTCTTC

J gene: TRBJ2-3
D gene: NA
V gene: TRBV9
clone size: once
CDR3 protein: CASSSFTGAADTQYF
CDR3 DNA: TGTGCCAGCAGCAGTTTCACTGGAGCCGCGGATACGCAGTATTTT

J gene: TRBJ1-2
D gene: NA
V gene: TRBV5-5
clone size: NA
CDR3 protein: CASSLGTEYGYTF
CDR3 DNA: TGTGCCAGCAGCTTGGGGACAGAGTATGGCTACACCTTC

J gene: TRBJ2-7
D gene: NA
V gene: TRBV11-3
clone size: NA
CDR3 protein: CASSLSVAQREQYF
CDR3 DNA: TGTGCCAGCAGCTTGTCGGTAGCGCAGCGCGAGCAGTACTTC

J gene: TRBJ1-1
D gene: NA
V gene: TRBV11-3
clone size: NA
CDR3 protein: CASSRYLGAGSTEAFF
CDR3 DNA: TGTGCCAGCAGCCGCTATCTAGGGGCGGGGAGCACTGAAGCTTTCTTT

J gene: TRBJ2-3
D gene: NA
V gene: TRBV9
clone size: NA
CDR3 protein: CASSVAWGARDTQYF
CDR3 DNA: TGTGCCAGCAGCGTAGCTTGGGGGGCTAGGGATACGCAGTATTTT

J gene: TRBJ1-1
D gene: TRBD1
V gene: TRBV5-1
clone size: NA
CDR3 protein: CASSDRTGGRTEAFF
CDR3 DNA: TGCGCCAGCAGTGACAGAACAGGGGGCCGCACTGAAGCTTTCTTT

J gene: TRBJ2-3
D gene: NA
V gene: TRBV19
clone size: NA
CDR3 protein: CASSRDSNTDTQYF
CDR3 DNA: TGTGCCAGTAGCAGGGACTCTAACACAGATACGCAGTATTTT